By share of the sample, the clone carrying this TCR beta chain is medium-sized (0.01 to 0.1%). TCRdb re-called the 5' RACE reads with MiXCR, one entry per CDR3 protein. Of roughly 23,000 distinct CDR3 sequences detected, more than 30% appear once; the ten largest clones hold 2.2%. The junction had 9 bases not matched to a gene; V was cut back by 9 bases and J by 6 bases. The CDR3 spans 16 residues. CDR1 is LGHDT, CDR2 YNNKEL, per germline (reference sequence). The sequencing sample was made of tumor-infiltrating naive CD4+ T cells sorted from the breast tumor. The subset is: naive CD4+ T cells, CD4+CD45RA+CD25-. The chain carries TRBV3-1 and TRBJ2-2; 14 nucleotides match TRBD2. The sequence was collected from a female donor with breast cancer. CDR3: CASSGLAGEGPGELFF. CDR3 sequence (DNA): TGTGCCAGTTCGGGACTAGCGGGAGAAGGCCCCGGGGAGCTGTTTTTT.